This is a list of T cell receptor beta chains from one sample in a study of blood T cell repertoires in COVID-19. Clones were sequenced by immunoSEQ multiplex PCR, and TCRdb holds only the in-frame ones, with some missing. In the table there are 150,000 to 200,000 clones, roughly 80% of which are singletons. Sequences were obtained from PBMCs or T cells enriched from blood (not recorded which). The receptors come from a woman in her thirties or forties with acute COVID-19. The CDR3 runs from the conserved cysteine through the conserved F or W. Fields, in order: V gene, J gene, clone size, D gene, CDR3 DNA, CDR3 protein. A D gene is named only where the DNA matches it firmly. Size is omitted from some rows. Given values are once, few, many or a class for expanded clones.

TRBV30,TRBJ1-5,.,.,TGTGCCTGGAGTGCGACAGGCTTGGCCCAGCATTTT,CAWSATGLAQHF
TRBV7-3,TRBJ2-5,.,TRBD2,TGTGCCAGCACTCCGACCGGGACTAGTCGACAAGAGACCCAGTACTTC,CASTPTGTSRQETQYF
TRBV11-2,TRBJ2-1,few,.,TGTGCCAGCAGCTTTAACCCAACAGGCGGAATACAGTTCTTC,CASSFNPTGGIQFF
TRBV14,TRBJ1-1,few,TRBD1,TGTGCCAGCAGCCGGGACAGGACGGGCACTGAAGCTTTCTTT,CASSRDRTGTEAFF
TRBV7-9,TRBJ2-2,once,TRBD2,TGTGCCAGCAGCTCTGCGTGGACTAGCGGGAGGGCCGGGTCCGGGGAGCTGTTTTTT,CASSSAWTSGRAGSGELFF
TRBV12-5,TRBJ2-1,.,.,TGTGCTAGTGGTTTTGGGGCGCGGGAGCAGTTCTTC,CASGFGAREQFF
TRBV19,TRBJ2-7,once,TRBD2,TGTGCCAGTAGTCCTTCTAGCGGGGGTTCCTACGAGCAGTACTTC,CASSPSSGGSYEQYF
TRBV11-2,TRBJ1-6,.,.,TGTGCCAGCAGCTTAGAAGCAGGATATGGTTCACCCCTCCACTTT,CASSLEAGYGSPLHF
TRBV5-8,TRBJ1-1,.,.,TGTGCCAGCAGCTTCCTTCCGCGGGCCCCGAACACTGAAGCTTTCTTT,CASSFLPRAPNTEAFF
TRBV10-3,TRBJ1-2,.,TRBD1,TGTGCCACGGACAGGGGCAACTATGGCTACACCTTC,CATDRGNYGYTF
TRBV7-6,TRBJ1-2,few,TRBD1,TGTGCCAGCAGCCCGGAACCAGGGGGCGACTATGGCTACACCTTC,CASSPEPGGDYGYTF
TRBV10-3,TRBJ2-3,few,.,TGTGCCATCAGTGGTAGCTACACAGATACGCAGTATTTT,CAISGSYTDTQYF
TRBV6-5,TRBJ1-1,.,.,TGTGCCAGCACGGGAGGGCGGGCCACTGAAGCTTTCTTT,CASTGGRATEAFF
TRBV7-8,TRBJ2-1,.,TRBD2,TGTGCCAGCAGCTCAAGCCTTAGCGGACTAGGCAATGAGCAGTTCTTC,CASSSSLSGLGNEQFF
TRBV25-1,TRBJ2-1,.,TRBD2,TGTGCCAGCAGTGATAAGACTAGCGGGTACAATGAGCAGTTCTTC,CASSDKTSGYNEQFF
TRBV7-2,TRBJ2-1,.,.,TGTGCCAGCAGCTTAGCACGGGAGAAGTGGAATGAGCAGTTCTTC,CASSLAREKWNEQFF
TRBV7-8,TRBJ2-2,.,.,TGTGCCAGCAGCCATCGTCAGGCTACCGGGGAGCTGTTTTTT,CASSHRQATGELFF
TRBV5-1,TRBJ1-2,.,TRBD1,TGCGCCAGCAGCCTCAGGGGGAATGGCTACACCTTC,CASSLRGNGYTF
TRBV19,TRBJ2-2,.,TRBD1,TGTGCCAGTAGTGGAACCGGGACAGGGGTCGGGGAGCTGTTTTTT,CASSGTGTGVGELFF
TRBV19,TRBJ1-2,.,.,TGTGCCAGTTCGTGGACTGATTATGGCTACACCTTC,CASSWTDYGYTF
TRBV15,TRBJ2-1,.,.,TGTGCCACCAGCAACCGACGAGGGCTCGGCAATGAGCAGTTCTTC,CATSNRRGLGNEQFF
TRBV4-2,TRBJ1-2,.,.,TGTGCCAGCAGCCAAGACAGGGCGACTAACTATGGCTACACCTTC,CASSQDRATNYGYTF
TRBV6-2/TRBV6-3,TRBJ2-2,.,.,TGTGCCAGCAGTCCCGGGGAGGTAACCGGGGAGCTGTTTTTT,CASSPGEVTGELFF
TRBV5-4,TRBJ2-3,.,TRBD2,TGTGCCAGCAGCTTAGCGGGAGGGTTCACAGATACGCAGTATTTT,CASSLAGGFTDTQYF
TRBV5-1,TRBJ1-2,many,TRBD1,TGCGCCAGCAGCCCGAGACAGGGGGCCTATGGCTACACCTTC,CASSPRQGAYGYTF
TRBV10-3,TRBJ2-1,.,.,TGTGCCACCGCAAGGGACTCTAGCGTCGGGTACAATGAGCAGTTCTTC,CATARDSSVGYNEQFF
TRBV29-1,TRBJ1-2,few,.,TGCAGCGTTGAAACAGATGGCTACACCTTC,CSVETDGYTF
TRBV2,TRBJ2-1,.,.,TGTGCCAGCCAAGGGGGCGCGGGGAACAATGAGCAGTTCTTC,CASQGGAGNNEQFF
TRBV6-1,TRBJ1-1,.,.,TGTGCCAGCAGTGAAGTCTCAGGGATCGACACTGAAGCTTTCTTT,CASSEVSGIDTEAFF
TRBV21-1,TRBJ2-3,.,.,TGTGCCAGCAGCCCAGGGGGAACTAGCGGGAGATTTACAGATACGCAGTATTTT,CASSPGGTSGRFTDTQYF
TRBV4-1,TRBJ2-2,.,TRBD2,TGCGCCAGCAGCCAAGCGGCGCTAGCGGGAGTCGGAACCGGGGAGCTGTTTTTT,CASSQAALAGVGTGELFF
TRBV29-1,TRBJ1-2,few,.,TGCAGCGTCGAGGGGCGGGGGCGTAGCTATGGCTACACCTTC,CSVEGRGRSYGYTF
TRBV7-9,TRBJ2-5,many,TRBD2,TGTGCCAGCAGCCCCCTTAGCGGGAGGGATCAAGAGACCCAGTACTTC,CASSPLSGRDQETQYF
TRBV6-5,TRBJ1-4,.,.,TGTGCCAGCTCTAACTCGGGAGATGAAAAACTGTTTTTT,CASSNSGDEKLFF
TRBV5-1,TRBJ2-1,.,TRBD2,TGCGCCAGCAGCCGGTGGGGCGGGAGGACCTACAATGAGCAGTTCTTC,CASSRWGGRTYNEQFF
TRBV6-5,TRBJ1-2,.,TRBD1,TGTGCCAGCAGTTACTCGAGGACAGGGCCCTATGGCTACACCTTC,CASSYSRTGPYGYTF
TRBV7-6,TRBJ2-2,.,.,TGTGCCAGCAGCTTAGCCGGTAGCACCGGGGAGCTGTTTTTT,CASSLAGSTGELFF
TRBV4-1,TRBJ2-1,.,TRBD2,TGCGCCAGCAGCCCAATAGCGGGAGGGCCACAGGAGCAGTTCTTC,CASSPIAGGPQEQFF
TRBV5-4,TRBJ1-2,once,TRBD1,TGTGCCAGCAGCCCAGGACAGGGGGCGTCTGGCTACACCTTC,CASSPGQGASGYTF
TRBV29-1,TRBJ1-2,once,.,TGCAGCGTTGACCTTTATGGCTACACCTTC,CSVDLYGYTF
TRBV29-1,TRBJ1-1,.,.,TGCAGCGTTCGTAGGGGTATGGGGACTGAAGCTTTCTTT,CSVRRGMGTEAFF
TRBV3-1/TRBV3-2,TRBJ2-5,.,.,TGTGCCAGCAGCCAGGCGACTGGCCCTGGAACCCAGTACTTC,CASSQATGPGTQYF